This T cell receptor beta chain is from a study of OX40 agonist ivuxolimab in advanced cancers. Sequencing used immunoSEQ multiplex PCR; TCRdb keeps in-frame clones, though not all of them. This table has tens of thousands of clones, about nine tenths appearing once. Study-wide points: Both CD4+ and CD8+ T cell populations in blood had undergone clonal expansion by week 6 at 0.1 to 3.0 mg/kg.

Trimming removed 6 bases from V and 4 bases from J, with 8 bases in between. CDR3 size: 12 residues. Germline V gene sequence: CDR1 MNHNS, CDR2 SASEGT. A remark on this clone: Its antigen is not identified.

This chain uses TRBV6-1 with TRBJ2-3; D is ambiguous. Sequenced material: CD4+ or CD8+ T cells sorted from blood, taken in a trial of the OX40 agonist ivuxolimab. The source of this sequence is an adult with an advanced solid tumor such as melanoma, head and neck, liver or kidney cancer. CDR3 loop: CASRFVPDTQYF. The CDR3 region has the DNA TGTGCCAGCAGGTTTGTCCCAGATACGCAGTATTTT.